One sample yielded the 3 T cell receptor beta chains listed below, sequenced in a study of beta chain features in type 1 diabetes (dated by TCRdb to 2017 to 2018). Study-level results and caveats: Type 1 diabetes patients showed a moderate but significant shortening of TCRB CDR3 length in all four CD4+ subsets.

The library relied on the immunoSEQ multiplex PCR assay. All of the isolated RNA was reverse transcribed with the High Capacity cDNA Reverse Transcription Kit, so expressed TCRB transcripts were sequenced. The clones in this table, taken by TCRdb from immuneACCESS, are in-frame only. Not every clone is retained; where verified, under half of the shortfall comes from an unresolved V gene, and the cause of the rest is unknown. Within this sample are about 160,000 clones, with less than 10% of them counted one time only. Roughly 0.5% of the sample rests with the top ten. No antigen has been assigned to these receptors. The sample comprised central memory CD4+ T cells from blood. Receptors originate from a man aged 18 to 29 with type 1 diabetes.

Only a few counts were recorded for this clone. CDR3 in DNA: TGTGCCAGCAGCTTGGGACAGCAGTCCTACGAGCAGTACTTC. Encoded protein: CASSLGQQSYEQYF. The V call is TRBV5-4, the J call TRBJ2-7, with a tentative D call TRBD1 (5 bases). Trimming pared 0 bases from V and 1 base from J, leaving 8 bases between. Germline values: CDR1 SGHNT, CDR2 YYREEE (reference sequence). CDR3 length: 14 residues.

This clone was seen many times. CDR3 in amino acids: CASSQELGSGANVLTF. DNA of the CDR3: TGCGCCAGCAGCCAAGAACTAGGGTCCGGGGCCAACGTCCTGACTTTC. The chain couples TRBV4-3 to TRBJ2-6; possibly TRBD2 for D (5 bases). CDR1 is LGHNA, CDR2 YSLEER, per germline. Trimming pared 0 bases from V and 4 bases from J, leaving 10 bases between. The CDR3 has 16 amino acids.

About this clone: The sample carries other DNA sequences with the same CDR3. The chain carries TRBV7-2 and TRBJ2-7; the D is unclear. V was shortened by 3 bases and J by 1 base, with 4 bases between the two germline ends. The CDR3 length is 12 residues. The germline V gene encodes CDR1 SGHTA and CDR2 FQGNSA. CDR3 coding DNA: TGTGCCAGCAGCTTGAGATCCTACGAGCAGTACTTC. Translated, it gives CASSLRSYEQYF.